One and the same sample provided the 13 T cell receptor beta chains below, sequenced in a study of spatial heterogeneity in lung cancer. Study-wide results and limits: It was found that expanded intratumoral alpha and beta TCR counts tracked tumor mutation counts.

These TCRs' antigens remain unknown. TCRdb used MiXCR to reprocess the 5' RACE reads, holding one entry per CDR3 protein. The sample yields just over 8,000 distinct CDR3 sequences, 9% to 10% seen once. Time point in this sample: sample taken at primary tumor resection. The specimen was lung tumor tissue, collected at surgery. These receptors came from a male donor with early-stage non-small cell lung cancer.

This clonotype was seen at least ten times. The gene calls are TRBV14 and TRBJ2-7; D gene unclear. The CDR3 covers 13 residues. Germline V gene lookup returns CDR1 SGHDN and CDR2 FVKESK. V was cut by 0 bases and J by 7 bases, with 10 bases left in between. Here the CDR3 reads CASSQDRLGEQYF. The CDR3 DNA is TGTGCCAGCAGCCAAGATCGGCTGGGGGAGCAGTACTTC.

The chain uses TRBV7-8 and TRBJ2-3; 10 nucleotides agree with TRBD2. J gave up 2 bases and V 8 bases, and 13 bases lay outside the gene matches. The CDR3 consists of 17 residues. Germline-derived CDR1 and CDR2 are SGHVS and FQNEAQ. The CDR3 sequence is CASLLAGAQSITDTQYF. In DNA, the CDR3 is TGTGCCAGCCTTCTAGCGGGGGCTCAGAGTATCACAGATACGCAGTATTTT.

This clonotype occurred many times. This rearrangement joins TRBV11-2 to TRBJ2-1; D is ambiguous. V was cut by 4 bases and J by 9 bases, with 10 bases left in between. This CDR3 is built from 12 residues. Germline V gene lookup returns CDR1 SGHAT and CDR2 FQNNGV. In nucleotides, the CDR3 is TGTGCCAGCAGCTCTACAGCGAGTGAGCAGTTCTTC. Encoded protein: CASSSTASEQFF.

The table lists this clonotype with many counts. The V and J genes are TRBV24-1 and TRBJ2-1, with TRBD2 matching 8 bases. V shed 2 bases and J 4 bases; nucleotides not matched to a gene: 9. Germline V gives CDR1 KGHDR, CDR2 SFDVKD. This CDR3 comprises 17 residues. This CDR3 is CATSDSYGRALYNEQFF. Here the CDR3 DNA reads TGTGCCACCAGTGATTCGTACGGGAGGGCCTTATACAATGAGCAGTTCTTC.

This clonotype was seen ten or more times. This chain connects TRBV20-1 to TRBJ1-5, with D possibly TRBD1 on 6 matching bases. Trimming removed 0 bases at V and 2 bases at J, with 17 bases between. The CDR3 consists of 17 residues. The germline gives CDR1 DFQATT, CDR2 SNEGSKA (reference sequence). CDR3 sequence reads: CSARDQSRGAGNQPQHF. CDR3 DNA sequence: TGCAGTGCTAGAGATCAGTCCAGGGGCGCGGGCAATCAGCCCCAGCATTTT.

This clonotype appeared many times. The chain has TRBV11-2 and TRBJ2-3; maybe TRBD1 (6 bases). Germline V gene data show CDR1 as SGHAT and CDR2 as FQNNGV. Trimming removed 2 bases from V and 0 bases from J, with 12 bases in between. The CDR3 totals 16 residues. The CDR3 DNA is TGTGCCAGCAGCTTACGACAGGTCCTTAGCACAGATACGCAGTATTTT. Translation gives CASSLRQVLSTDTQYF.

Many counts were recorded for this clonotype. The chain combines TRBV28 with TRBJ1-5, with a possible D match to TRBD1 (6 bases). Trimming stripped 5 bases from V and 7 bases from J, with 15 bases between. Germline loops: CDR1 MDHEN, CDR2 SYDVKM. The CDR3 sequence is 14 residues long. This CDR3 reads CASSAQGAGQPQHF. CDR3 sequence (DNA): TGTGCCAGCAGTGCACAGGGTGCAGGGCAGCCCCAGCATTTT.

This clonotype came up many times. This rearrangement joins TRBV20-1 to TRBJ2-3; 7 positions agree with TRBD2. The CDR3 consists of 17 residues. Germline V CDR1 and CDR2: DFQATT, SNEGSKA (reference sequence). J lost 5 bases, V lost 0 bases, and 14 bases had no gene match. This chain's CDR3 is CSARDRGIAGPRDTQYF. The CDR3 DNA reads as TGCAGTGCTAGAGATCGGGGAATAGCGGGTCCCAGAGATACGCAGTATTTT.

V is TRBV24-1 and J is TRBJ2-7, with D hard to call. The CDR3 runs to 13 residues. The V gene's germline CDR1 is KGHDR and CDR2 SFDVKD. Trimming took 7 bases from V and 0 from J, leaving 9 bases between them. CDR3 nucleotide sequence: TGTGCCACCAGACACGGAGCCTCCTACGAGCAGTACTTC. This codes for CATRHGASYEQYF.

The V call is TRBV4-1, the J call TRBJ2-7; D uncertain. Trimming stripped 3 bases from V and 3 bases from J, with 9 bases between. The CDR3 contains 13 residues. CDR1 is MGHRA, CDR2 YSYEKL, per germline. For the CDR3, the DNA is TGCGCCAGCAGCCATGGACGGAACTACGAGCAGTACTTC. Translated: CASSHGRNYEQYF.

This clonotype was recorded many times. The chain recombines TRBV7-8 with TRBJ1-1, with 7 positions matching TRBD1. With 5 bases clipped from V and 2 bases from J, the junction kept 11 bases outside the gene matches. The CDR3 spans 16 residues. The germline CDR1 and CDR2 sequences are SGHVS and FQNEAQ. The CDR3 DNA sequence: TGTGCCAGCAGCCCTCGGACAGGACGATTAAACACTGAAGCTTTCTTT. This codes for CASSPRTGRLNTEAFF. The entire variable domain, with the rest obtained from reference TRBV7-8 and TRBJ1-1, is as follows: GAGVSQSPRYKVAKRGQDVALRCDPISGHVSLFWYQQALGQGPEFLTYFQNEAQLDKSGLPSDRFFAERPEGSVSTLKIQRTQQEDSAVYLCASSPRTGRLNTEAFFGQGTRLTVV.

This clonotype was found many times. The CDR3 spells CASSLRTGGSEQYF. In nucleotides, the CDR3 is TGTGCCAGCAGCCTTCGGACAGGGGGCTCCGAGCAGTACTTC. This chain links TRBV9 with TRBJ2-7, with TRBD1 matching over 11 bases. V dropped 4 bases and J dropped 6; count of bases not matched to a gene: 6. Germline V gene sequence: CDR1 SGDLS, CDR2 YYNGEE. The CDR3 covers 14 residues.

This clonotype was recorded many times. The V call is TRBV5-6, the J call TRBJ1-6; tentative D call: TRBD1 (5 bases). The CDR3 totals 14 residues. V shed 4 bases and J shed 7 bases, with 12 bases lying between them. CDR1 SGHDT and CDR2 YYEEEE come from the germline V gene. The chain's CDR3 is CASSLTEGNSPLHF. The DNA for the CDR3 is TGTGCCAGCAGCCTGACAGAAGGGAATTCACCCCTCCACTTT.